Listed here are 22 T cell receptor beta chains from one sample, sequenced in a study of T cells in Graves' hyperthyroidism and ophthalmopathy. Amplification targeted TCR beta CDR3 regions from RNA transcripts. Initially, a first-round RT-PCR of the TCR CDR3 employed the HTBI primer set. TCRdb reprocessed the multiplex PCR reads with MiXCR, giving one entry per CDR3 protein. In the table there are about 420,000 distinct CDR3 sequences, roughly 15% of which are singletons. Sequences were obtained from blood. All receptors derive from a woman aged 18-29 years with Graves' hyperthyroidism.

At least ten counts were recorded for this clonotype. The chain recombines TRBV30 with TRBJ2-2; D may be TRBD1 (6 bases). The V gene lost 3 bases and the J gene lost 14 bases, with 13 bases spanning the gap. The CDR3 length is 11 residues. Germline CDR1 GTSNPN, CDR2 SVGIG (reference sequence). The CDR3 nucleotides are TGTGCCTGGAGCGCAACAGGGAGACTGTTTTTT. This translates into CAWSATGRLFF.

The rearrangement links TRBV7-8 to TRBJ2-7; TRBD2 matches at 10 bases. Germline lookup yields CDR1 SGHVS and CDR2 FQNEAQ. V gave up 3 bases and J gave up 2 bases; unmatched junction bases: 4. The CDR3 contains 15 residues. The CDR3 region has the DNA TGTGCCAGCAGCTTTGGGACTAGCGAAGCCTACGAGCAGTACTTC. This encodes CASSFGTSEAYEQYF.

This clonotype was counted many times. This chain connects TRBV6-2 or TRBV6-3 to TRBJ2-1; 12 nucleotides agree with TRBD2. With V trimmed by 6 bases and J by 5 bases, 8 bases remained unmatched. Germline V gene lookup returns CDR1 MNHEY and CDR2 SVGEGT. This CDR3 is 16 amino acids long. The CDR3 loop reads CASRTGLAGLHNEQFF. In DNA form, the CDR3 reads TGTGCCAGCAGAACAGGACTAGCGGGGCTACACAATGAGCAGTTCTTC.

In its sample, this clonotype was seen many times. The CDR3 spells CASSLSGPGHLPYGYTF. CDR3 DNA: TGTGCCAGCAGTTTATCCGGCCCGGGACACCTTCCCTATGGCTACACCTTC. The chain combines TRBV28 with TRBJ1-2, with D perhaps matching TRBD1 (6 bases). The CDR3 contains 17 residues. The germline gives CDR1 MDHEN, CDR2 SYDVKM. Trimming took 1 base from V and 4 from J, leaving 19 bases between them.

The chain combines TRBV3-1 with TRBJ1-3, with D hard to call. The germline V gene has CDR1 LGHDT and CDR2 YNNKEL (reference sequence). There are 15 residues in the CDR3. The V gene lost 1 base and the J gene lost 0 bases, with 7 bases spanning the gap. The CDR3 DNA sequence: TGTGCCAGCAGCCAAGGGCACGGCTCTGGAAACACCATATATTTT. Protein product: CASSQGHGSGNTIYF.

This clonotype was seen many times. The chain uses TRBV7-3 and TRBJ1-1, with D unclear. V lost 5 bases and J lost 3, with 10 bases in between. Germline assignment: CDR1 SGHTA and CDR2 FQGTGA. The CDR3 extends over 13 amino acids. In nucleotides, the CDR3 is TGTGCCAGCAGCCCTGCGGCATACACTGAAGCTTTCTTT. This translates into CASSPAAYTEAFF.

There are many counts of this clonotype. This chain links TRBV28 with TRBJ1-5; TRBD1 aligns across 9 bases. CDR3 length: 15 residues. CDR1 and CDR2 from the germline V gene are MDHEN and SYDVKM. V shed 3 bases and J 4 bases; nucleotides not matched to a gene: 4. CDR3 in amino acids: CASSFGQGLNQPQHF. CDR3 DNA sequence: TGTGCCAGCAGTTTCGGACAGGGGCTAAATCAGCCCCAGCATTTT.

This clonotype was picked up a small number of times. The chain carries TRBV6-1 and TRBJ2-3; weak D call: TRBD2 (5 bases). Deletions cut 6 bases from V and 6 bases from J, with 19 bases between. This CDR3 has 15 amino acids. Germline V lookup: CDR1 MNHNS, CDR2 SASEGT. The CDR3 bases are TGTGCCAGCAGCCCCATCGGGGTCTTCGAGGATACGCAGTATTTT. It translates to CASSPIGVFEDTQYF.

This clonotype was detected ten times or more. The chain couples TRBV7-9 to TRBJ2-5, with TRBD1 identical over 10 bases. The CDR3 is made up of 14 amino acids. Trimming at V came to 5 bases and at J to 9 bases, leaving 9 bases not matched to a gene. Germline values: CDR1 SEHNR, CDR2 FQNEAQ (reference sequence). The CDR3 nucleotides are TGTGCCAGCAGCCCTTCGACAGGGGGCGCCGCCCAGTACTTC. It yields the protein CASSPSTGGAAQYF.

This clonotype has ten or more counts. This chain links TRBV28 with TRBJ1-4; TRBD1 aligns across 9 bases. V lost 4 bases and J lost 7; bases outside the gene matches: 10. This CDR3 spans 16 amino acids. Germline V gene data show CDR1 as MDHEN and CDR2 as SYDVKM. CDR3 amino acids: CASSSQPGQGGEKLFF. The DNA for the CDR3 is TGTGCCAGCAGTTCGCAACCGGGACAGGGTGGTGAAAAACTGTTTTTT.

The chain carries TRBV5-6 and TRBJ1-1, with D hard to call. Germline loops: CDR1 SGHDT, CDR2 YYEEEE. V was clipped by 3 bases and J by 10 bases, with 16 bases between them. The CDR3 has 13 amino acids. CDR3 region: CASSSPGSTPAFF. CDR3 coding DNA: TGTGCCAGCAGCTCACCGGGTTCCACTCCAGCTTTCTTT.

This clonotype was observed a few times. V is TRBV12-3 or TRBV12-4 and J is TRBJ2-3; D possibly corresponds to TRBD1 (5 bases). V dropped 0 bases and J dropped 4 bases, with 11 bases sitting between them. The CDR3 sequence is 15 residues long. The CDR3 DNA reads TGTGCCAGCAGTTTAGCCCCAGGGTCGGCAGATACGCAGTATTTT. It codes for CASSLAPGSADTQYF.

The chain's CDR3 is CATYTLSGANVLTF. The DNA of the CDR3 is TGTGCCACATACACCCTTTCTGGGGCCAACGTCCTGACTTTC. The genes are TRBV28 and TRBJ2-6; no firm D call. Trimming removed 10 bases at V and 1 base at J, with 11 bases between. The CDR3 spans 14 residues. Germline V lookup: CDR1 MDHEN, CDR2 SYDVKM.

V gene TRBV7-9 combines with J gene TRBJ2-7; D perhaps matches TRBD2 (6 bases). The germline gives CDR1 SEHNR, CDR2 FQNEAQ (reference sequence). V lost 4 bases to trimming and J lost 5 bases, with 24 bases between them. The CDR3 totals 17 residues. CDR3 bases: TGTGCCAGCAGCTCCTTGCAGGGAGGCCAATTTGACGACGAGCAGTACTTC. Translated, it gives CASSSLQGGQFDDEQYF.

The J gene is TRBJ2-1, the V gene TRBV19; weak D call: TRBD1 (5 bases). Looked up from germline, CDR1 is LNHDA and CDR2 is SQIVND (reference sequence). This CDR3 comprises 18 residues. V shed 1 base and J shed 0 bases, with 16 bases lying between them. CDR3 sequence (DNA): TGTGCCAGTAGTATAGTTCCCCCGACAGTGTCCTCCTACAATGAGCAGTTCTTC. Its translation is CASSIVPPTVSSYNEQFF.

The CDR3 loop reads CASSLAQGVSQPQHF. CDR3 DNA sequence: TGTGCCAGCAGTTTAGCGCAGGGGGTAAGTCAGCCCCAGCATTTT. The V call is TRBV28, the J call TRBJ1-5; 7 nucleotides agree with TRBD1. CDR1 and CDR2 (germline): MDHEN, SYDVKM. V was clipped by 2 bases and J by 6 bases; unmatched bases: 7. The length of the CDR3 is 15 residues. The entire variable domain, with the rest obtained from reference TRBV28 and TRBJ1-5, is as follows: DVKVTQSSRYLVKRTGEKVFLECVQDMDHENMFWYRQDPGLGLRLIYFSYDVKMKEKGDIPEGYSVSREKKERFSLILESASTNQTSMYLCASSLAQGVSQPQHFGDGTRLSIL.

This clonotype was observed many times. CDR3 bases: TGTGCCAGCAGCTCCTATTTGGGACTAGAAGGGACCCAGTACTTC. It specifies CASSSYLGLEGTQYF. J is TRBJ2-5 and V is TRBV11-2; 8 bases agree with TRBD2. From germline, CDR1 is SGHAT and CDR2 FQNNGV. The V and J ends lost 4 bases and 7 bases, in that order; junction bases with no gene match: 11. The CDR3 sequence is 15 residues long.

Notes on this clonotype: A read error may be the cause here, since a much bigger clone is one base away. The V gene is TRBV28, the J gene TRBJ2-1; TRBD1 agrees at 7 bases. Losses at the gene ends were 5 bases for V and 6 bases for J; bases not matched to a gene: 10. Germline lookup yields CDR1 MDHEN and CDR2 SYDVKM. The CDR3 consists of 15 residues. CDR3 in DNA: TGTGCCAGCAGTCCCGGGACAGCTCATTGCAATGAGCAGTTCTTC. Its protein is CASSPGTAHCNEQFF.

As concerns this clonotype: A read error is possible here, since a much larger clone lies one base away. The gene calls are TRBV27 and TRBJ2-5; 8 bases map to TRBD1. Germline lookup yields CDR1 MNHEY and CDR2 SMNVEV (reference sequence). The CDR3 is made up of 15 amino acids. V lost 5 bases to trimming and J lost 5 bases; unmatched junction nucleotides: 10. Here the CDR3 reads CASSHDRGGGETQYF. The CDR3 bases are TGTGCCAGCAGTCACGACAGGGGAGGAGGGGAGACCCAGTACTTC.

This clonotype has only a few counts. V gene TRBV15 combines with J gene TRBJ1-2; D call uncertain. Germline assignment: CDR1 LNHNV and CDR2 YYDKDF (reference sequence). Trimming shortened V by 4 bases and J by 6 bases, and 12 bases separated the two germline ends. This CDR3 region has 13 residues. CDR3 sequence (DNA): TGTGCCACCAGCACTGGGGTGAAGGATGGCTACACCTTC. Translation gives CATSTGVKDGYTF. Drawing the rest from reference TRBV15 and TRBJ1-2, the complete variable domain is DAMVIQNPRYQVTQFGKPVTLSCSQTLNHNVMYWYQQKSSQAPKLLFHYYDKDFNNEADTPDNFQSRRPNTSFCFLDIRSPGLGDTAMYLCATSTGVKDGYTFGSGTRLTVV.

This clonotype was observed at least ten times. This rearrangement joins TRBV6-1 to TRBJ1-5, with TRBD1 matching 7 bases. Germline trimming cut 2 bases from V and 1 base from J; bases unmatched to any gene: 2. This CDR3 is built from 15 residues. The germline V gene has CDR1 MNHNS and CDR2 SASEGT. CDR3 loop: CASSENRGSNQPQHF. Here the CDR3 DNA reads TGTGCCAGCAGTGAAAACAGGGGAAGCAATCAGCCCCAGCATTTT.

This clonotype was picked up many times. The chain recombines TRBV20-1 with TRBJ2-7; the match to TRBD2 covers 11 bases. Losses at the gene ends were 6 bases for V and 5 bases for J; bases not matched to a gene: 15. Germline values: CDR1 DFQATT, CDR2 SNEGSKA (reference sequence). The CDR3 consists of 16 residues. CDR3 amino acids: CSAQFRITSGRNEQYF. Written as DNA, the CDR3 is TGCAGTGCCCAATTCAGAATAACTAGCGGGAGAAACGAGCAGTACTTC.